Listed here are 27 T cell receptor beta chains from one sample, sequenced in a study of post-analysis software for immune sequencing data. Regarding the study as a whole: Four or five TRBV segments occurring more often in patients than controls included TRBV5-6, TRBV5-1 and TRBV20-1.

The antigens for these receptors are not known. Prepared libraries of TCR beta cDNA carried unique molecular identifiers. TCRdb analysed the PCR reads with MiXCR anew, one entry per CDR3 protein. Among 650,000 to 900,000 distinct CDR3 sequences listed, more than 45% were seen once. Material for sequencing was blood. The receptors derive from a girl aged 5 to 17 with multiple sclerosis.

J is TRBJ1-2 and V is TRBV6-6, with 8 nucleotides matching TRBD1. This CDR3 spans 14 amino acids. V dropped 10 bases and J dropped 6; count of bases not matched to a gene: 13. The germline V gene has CDR1 MNHNY and CDR2 SVGAGI (reference sequence). CDR3 in amino acids: CATNSNPGGDGYTF. CDR3 nucleotide sequence: TGTGCCACCAATTCAAACCCAGGGGGCGATGGCTACACCTTC.

As regards this clonotype: An end of the junction does not agree with germline; a read error may underlie this. The chain carries TRBV29-1 and TRBJ1-2; TRBD1 matches 9 bases. CDR1 and CDR2 from the germline V gene are SQVTM and ANQGSEA. This CDR3 region has 11 residues. CDR3 loop: CGVSLQGAYTF. In DNA, the CDR3 is TGCGGCGTTTCATTACAGGGGGCCTACACCTTC. Filled out from reference TRBV29-1 and TRBJ1-2, the complete variable domain reads SAVISQKPSRDICQRGTSLTIQCQVDSQVTMMFWYRQQPGQSLTLIATANQGSEATYESGFVIDKFPISRPNLTFSTLTVSNMSPEDSSIYLCGVSLQGAYTFGSGTRLTVV.

This chain joins TRBV11-2 and TRBJ2-1; 11 bases agree with TRBD2. Per germline, CDR1 SGHAT and CDR2 FQNNGV. The CDR3 extends over 14 amino acids. The junction had 8 bases not matched to a gene; V was cut back by 8 bases and J by 8 bases. CDR3 in amino acids: CASRTSGSRYEQFF. As DNA, the CDR3 is TGTGCCAGCCGTACTAGCGGGAGTAGGTATGAGCAGTTCTTC.

This clonotype was seen more than once but under ten times. The rearrangement joins TRBV12-3 or TRBV12-4 to TRBJ1-5; no clear D. The CDR3 contains 15 residues. Between the trimmed V and J ends, which lost 6 bases and 1 base, there was a span of 13 bases. The CDR3 reads CASSPSGGSNQPQHF. The CDR3 nucleotides are TGTGCCAGCAGCCCCTCAGGTGGGAGCAATCAGCCCCAGCATTTT.

In this sample, this clonotype turned up many times. V and J are TRBV12-3 or TRBV12-4 and TRBJ2-3; tentative D call: TRBD2 (6 bases). Trimming cost V 1 base and J 0 bases, with 8 bases left between them. CDR3 length: 15 residues. The CDR3 nucleotides are TGTGCCAGCAGTTTAGGCGGGGCTAGCACAGATACGCAGTATTTT. This translates into CASSLGGASTDTQYF.

The V and J genes are TRBV2 and TRBJ1-5; D is ambiguous. Per the germline V gene, CDR1 is SNHLY and CDR2 is FYNNEI. This CDR3 contains 14 residues. Trimming removed 4 bases at V and 1 base at J, with 8 bases between. CDR3 region: CASSARESNQPQHF. The CDR3 DNA is TGTGCCAGCAGTGCTAGGGAAAGCAATCAGCCCCAGCATTTT.

The chain uses TRBV5-1 and TRBJ1-1, with 9 positions matching TRBD1. V was pared by 4 bases and J by 7 bases, with 5 bases of the junction left unmatched. The CDR3 is 13 residues long. The V gene's germline CDR1 is SGHRS and CDR2 YFSETQ. This CDR3 is CASSMDRGIEAFF. DNA of the CDR3: TGCGCCAGCAGCATGGACAGGGGTATTGAAGCTTTCTTT.

The V gene is TRBV13, the J gene TRBJ1-2, with 7 bases identical to TRBD1. Germline V CDR1 and CDR2: PRHDT, FYEKMQ (reference sequence). CDR3 length: 14 amino acids. The junction had 5 bases not matched to a gene; V was cut back by 5 bases and J by 2 bases. The CDR3 is CASSLPQGNYGYTF. The CDR3 DNA sequence: TGTGCCAGCAGCCTTCCACAGGGGAACTATGGCTACACCTTC.

V usage is TRBV12-3 or TRBV12-4 and J usage is TRBJ2-5; D might be TRBD2 (5 bases). This CDR3 region has 13 residues. The V end lost 6 bases, the J end lost 5 bases, and 13 bases lay between the germline ends. The CDR3 nucleotides are TGTGCCAGCAGGGCTACTAGTTTGGAGACCCAGTACTTC. Translating gives CASRATSLETQYF.

The rearrangement links TRBV6-1 to TRBJ1-1; D gene uncertain. The CDR3 loop spans 14 amino acids. Trimming pared 7 bases from V and 1 base from J, leaving 13 bases between. Germline V gene sequence: CDR1 MNHNS, CDR2 SASEGT. The CDR3 is CASTPGGPNTEAFF. Written as DNA, the CDR3 is TGTGCCAGCACTCCAGGAGGGCCGAACACTGAAGCTTTCTTT.

The chain combines TRBV2 with TRBJ1-1, with TRBD1 identical over 9 bases. The V segment lost 4 bases and the J segment 3 bases; nucleotides outside the gene matches: 0. The CDR3 consists of 13 residues. Germline V lookup: CDR1 SNHLY, CDR2 FYNNEI. The CDR3 loop reads CASSGDRDTEAFF. The CDR3 DNA reads TGTGCCAGCAGTGGGGACAGGGACACTGAAGCTTTCTTT.

On this clonotype itself: At one of its ends the junction is not consistent with the germline gene, which may arise from a read error. The chain links TRBV5-1 to TRBJ2-1; TRBD2 matches 12 bases. This CDR3 comprises 17 residues. Germline assignment: CDR1 SGHRS and CDR2 YFSETQ. CDR3 residues: CASSLGETSGSRDEQFF. CDR3 sequence (DNA): TGCGCCAGTAGCTTGGGAGAGACTAGCGGGAGTCGAGATGAGCAGTTCTTC. The complete variable domain, with remaining parts taken from reference TRBV5-1 and TRBJ2-1, reads KAGVTQTPRYLIKTRGQQVTLSCSPISGHRSVSWYQQTPGQGLQFLFEYFSETQRNKGNFPGRFSGRQFSNSRSEMNVSTLELGDSALYLCASSLGETSGSRDEQFFGPGTRLTVL.

This clonotype was seen a few times. At one boundary the junction diverges from the germline segment, which might be a read error. The rearrangement uses TRBV7-7 and TRBJ2-1; either TRBD1 or TRBD2 may supply D (5 bases each). The V gene's germline CDR1 is SSHAT and CDR2 FNYEAQ (reference sequence). This CDR3 region has 16 residues. The CDR3 DNA follows: TGTGCTAGCAGCCCCCGTCCGGGACCCAACGTCGATGAGCAGTTCTTC. This codes for CASSPRPGPNVDEQFF.

This chain joins TRBV29-1 and TRBJ2-7; possible D gene TRBD1, 6 bases. In germline, CDR1 is SQVTM, CDR2 ANQGSEA. V was cut by 5 bases and J by 3 bases, with 8 bases left in between. The CDR3 consists of 11 residues. The CDR3 is CSVRTDYEQYF. The CDR3 nucleotides are TGCAGCGTTCGGACAGACTACGAGCAGTACTTC.

Comments on this clonotype: At one of its ends the junction is not consistent with the germline gene, which may arise from a read error. J is TRBJ2-7 and V is TRBV10-3, with 8 bases lining up with TRBD1. The CDR3 covers 16 residues. The germline CDR1 and CDR2 sequences are ENHRY and SYGVKD. The CDR3 region is CAISETGQESSCEQYF. The CDR3 DNA follows: TGTGCCATCAGTGAGACGGGACAGGAAAGCTCCTGCGAGCAGTACTTC.

The rearrangement joins TRBV9 to TRBJ2-4, with a possible D match to TRBD2 (5 bases). The V and J ends lost 0 bases and 13 bases respectively, with 20 bases between them. CDR3 size: 15 residues. Germline CDR1 is SGDLS and CDR2 is YYNGEE. In nucleotides, the CDR3 is TGTGCCAGCAGCGTAGACCCGAGCGGTACAAGTGAGCAGTACTTC. It yields the protein CASSVDPSGTSEQYF. Filled out from reference TRBV9 and TRBJ2-4, the complete variable domain reads DSGVTQTPKHLITATGQRVTLRCSPRSGDLSVYWYQQSLDQGLQFLIQYYNGEERAKGNILERFSAQQFPDLHSELNLSSLELGDSALYFCASSVDPSGTSEQYFGAGTRLSVL.

The rearrangement links TRBV24-1 to TRBJ2-5; maybe TRBD1 (5 bases). There are 15 residues in the CDR3. Trimming left V 6 bases short and J 2 bases short, with 15 bases between. Per germline, CDR1 KGHDR and CDR2 SFDVKD. Here the CDR3 reads CATSPAETAQETQYF. The CDR3 DNA reads TGTGCCACCAGTCCTGCAGAGACAGCACAAGAGACCCAGTACTTC.

The chain joins TRBV6-5 to TRBJ1-1, with 8 bases aligning to TRBD1. V trimming: 2 bases; J trimming: 3 bases; junction bases outside the gene matches: 11. The CDR3 covers 17 residues. Germline CDR1 is MNHEY and CDR2 is SVGAGI. CDR3 region: CASSYQLLTGEDTEAFF. Written as DNA, the CDR3 is TGTGCCAGCAGTTACCAACTTTTGACAGGGGAGGACACTGAAGCTTTCTTT.

This clonotype was seen at least ten times. The chain combines TRBV20-1 with TRBJ2-5; 8 bases map to TRBD1. Per the germline V gene, CDR1 is DFQATT and CDR2 is SNEGSKA (reference sequence). The CDR3 runs to 14 residues. Trimming took 6 bases from V and 0 from J; bases not matched to a gene: 6. For the CDR3, the DNA is TGCAGTGCCAGGGACAGGCTGTACCAAGAGACCCAGTACTTC. Amino acid sequence: CSARDRLYQETQYF.

This clonotype was picked up a small number of times. The chain combines TRBV4-3 with TRBJ2-1, with 8 bases lining up with TRBD2. Looked up from germline, CDR1 is LGHNA and CDR2 is YSLEER. This CDR3 is built from 18 residues. After removal of 2 bases from V and 0 bases from J, the junction contained 9 bases not matched to a gene. The DNA for the CDR3 is TGCGCCAGCAGCCAACCCCCAGCGGGAGTCGACTCCTACAATGAGCAGTTCTTC. Translating it yields CASSQPPAGVDSYNEQFF.

V gene TRBV3-1 combines with J gene TRBJ2-3; 12 nucleotides agree with TRBD2. CDR3 length equals 17 residues. Germline V gene data show CDR1 as LGHDT and CDR2 as YNNKEL (reference sequence). J was trimmed by 4 bases and V by 2 bases; bases with no gene match: 7. CDR3 sequence: CASSQQAGTSGSDTQYF. CDR3 in DNA: TGTGCCAGCAGCCAACAGGCCGGGACTAGCGGGTCAGATACGCAGTATTTT.

In regard to this clonotype: One junction end disagrees with the germline gene, perhaps due to a read error. The V gene is TRBV6-2 or TRBV6-3, the J gene TRBJ2-7; 8 bases align to TRBD2. Germline assignment: CDR1 MNHEY and CDR2 SVGEGT. The CDR3 has 14 residues. CDR3 nucleotide sequence: TGTACCAGCAGTTGGGGGTCTAGCGGGTACGAGCAGTACTTC. Its translation is CTSSWGSSGYEQYF.

This sequence joins TRBV29-1 and TRBJ2-3; 11 bases fit TRBD2. The CDR3 loop spans 14 amino acids. Germline trimming cut 6 bases from V and 1 base from J; bases unmatched to any gene: 3. Germline CDR1 and CDR2: SQVTM and ANQGSEA. The CDR3 bases are TGCAGCGTCCATAGCGGGAGGGGCACAGATACGCAGTATTTT. Protein sequence: CSVHSGRGTDTQYF.

V and J are TRBV18 and TRBJ2-6; D might be TRBD1 (5 bases). Looked up from germline, CDR1 is KGHSH and CDR2 is LQKENI. V was trimmed by 6 bases and J by 2 bases, leaving 20 bases between them. This CDR3 spans 18 amino acids. CDR3 amino acids: CASSTKPLIGAGANVLTF. DNA for the CDR3: TGTGCCAGCTCCACCAAACCCCTAATAGGGGCTGGGGCCAACGTCCTGACTTTC.

The chain links TRBV9 to TRBJ2-4; 7 positions match TRBD2. Gene TRBJ2-7 matches the end of the DNA better, so the J call may be wrong. The CDR3 totals 15 residues. The germline CDR1 and CDR2 sequences are SGDLS and YYNGEE. CDR3 bases: TGTGCCAGCAGCGTAGCGGCTAGCGGACGTCCCGAGCAGTACTTC. Translation: CASSVAASGRPEQYF.

The V and J genes are TRBV12-3 or TRBV12-4 and TRBJ2-1, with D perhaps TRBD2 (6 bases). V shed 6 bases and J shed 7 bases, with 16 bases lying between them. The CDR3 extends over 14 amino acids. The CDR3 here is CASSVLASLNEQFF. Written as DNA, the CDR3 is TGTGCCAGCAGCGTACTAGCATCTTTAAATGAGCAGTTCTTC.

The chain combines TRBV7-3 with TRBJ2-1, with 8 bases identical to TRBD1. In germline, CDR1 is SGHTA, CDR2 FQGTGA. The CDR3 runs to 16 residues. Trimming cost V 5 bases and J 7 bases; bases outside gene matches: 13. CDR3 loop: CASSPWTGLIENEQFF. The CDR3 DNA sequence: TGTGCCAGCAGCCCGTGGACAGGGTTGATAGAGAATGAGCAGTTCTTC.